Listed below are T cell receptor beta chains from one sample, sequenced in a study of cytomegalovirus exposure and HLA in healthy donors. Assay used: immunoSEQ multiplex PCR; TCRdb lists only in-frame clones, some missing. The table shows about 190,000 clones, with more than 65% occurring only once. Specimen: PBMCs. These receptors all come from a woman aged 25 to 39 in good health and CMV-seropositive. Both conserved end residues are trimmed from each CDR3. The D gene is left open where the match is weak.

V	J	D	CDR3
TRBV7-9	TRBJ2-2	TRBD2	ASSPRLAGGAPNTGELF
TRBV10-3	TRBJ2-7	-	AIRTDTAYEQY
TRBV5-6	TRBJ2-7	TRBD2	ASSLAPSGRAAYEQY
TRBV2	TRBJ1-3	-	ASRPWEGSAGNTIY
TRBV19	TRBJ1-1	-	ASSIPGRGRGTEAF
TRBV6-4	TRBJ2-6	TRBD1	ASSRDRDSGANVLT
TRBV29-1	TRBJ2-2	TRBD1	SGAGQGDTGELF
TRBV7-8	TRBJ2-3	TRBD2	ASSSRLAGGLDTQY
TRBV28	TRBJ2-3	-	ASSPPKTDTQY
TRBV7-2	TRBJ1-3	TRBD1	ASSPRDRVLLGSGNTIY
TRBV10-3	TRBJ1-5	TRBD1	AISAGQGSNQPQH
TRBV5-6	TRBJ2-7	TRBD1	ASSPRPFRTGASYEQY
TRBV28	TRBJ1-5	-	ASSEERGSANQPQH
TRBV18	TRBJ2-4	TRBD2	ASSRLSGRDTDIQY
TRBV5-1	TRBJ2-7	TRBD1	ASSLELGQTYEQY
TRBV19	TRBJ1-1	TRBD1	ASKTGFGNTEAF
TRBV27	-	TRBD2	ASSLVSGGRAACEQY
TRBV19	TRBJ1-2	-	ASSVGTSEGGYT
TRBV25-1	TRBJ2-7	TRBD1	ACSVGQGAYEQY
TRBV6-6	TRBJ2-7	-	ASSYPGQIPDEQY
TRBV29-1	TRBJ2-1	TRBD2	SVEGDYSNNEQF
TRBV4-2	TRBJ2-1	TRBD2	ASSQVAGGYNEQF
TRBV2	TRBJ2-1	TRBD1	ASNRQGINNEQF
TRBV6-5	TRBJ2-1	-	ASRDRLPSDEQF
TRBV7-9	TRBJ2-5	TRBD2	ASSLARGAGTTQETQY
TRBV28	TRBJ2-3	-	ASSTGPTDTQY
TRBV7-9	TRBJ2-1	-	ASSLAGAKRQF
TRBV18	TRBJ2-1	-	ASSPILGSSYNEQF
TRBV6-5	-	-	ASSYSAGVYEQY
TRBV6-6	TRBJ2-1	-	ASSPRQKIDNEQF
TRBV6-5	TRBJ1-2	-	ASSYGAGPTNYGYT
TRBV19	TRBJ1-2	-	ASSMVGNYGYT
TRBV19	TRBJ2-7	TRBD2	ASSIASSGSAEQY
TRBV11-2	TRBJ2-5	-	ASSLRNLDAETQY
TRBV18	TRBJ2-3	-	ASSPSVGTDTQY
TRBV5-6	TRBJ1-1	-	ASSPGGGPEAF
TRBV27	TRBJ1-1	TRBD1	ASSLRTGGSAEAF
TRBV27	TRBJ2-5	TRBD1	ASSTHRGRRETQY
TRBV6-1	TRBJ2-1	TRBD2	ASTGDSGSTGEQF
TRBV28	TRBJ1-3	-	ASSPQGGARSLNTIY
TRBV4-1	-	-	ASSQSTGVDEQY
TRBV5-1	TRBJ2-7	-	ASREGPREGEQY
TRBV10-2	TRBJ2-7	TRBD1	ASSERDRTYEQY
TRBV5-1	TRBJ2-7	-	ASSNPGRVSYEQY
TRBV6-1	TRBJ1-5	-	ASSESGFSNQPQH